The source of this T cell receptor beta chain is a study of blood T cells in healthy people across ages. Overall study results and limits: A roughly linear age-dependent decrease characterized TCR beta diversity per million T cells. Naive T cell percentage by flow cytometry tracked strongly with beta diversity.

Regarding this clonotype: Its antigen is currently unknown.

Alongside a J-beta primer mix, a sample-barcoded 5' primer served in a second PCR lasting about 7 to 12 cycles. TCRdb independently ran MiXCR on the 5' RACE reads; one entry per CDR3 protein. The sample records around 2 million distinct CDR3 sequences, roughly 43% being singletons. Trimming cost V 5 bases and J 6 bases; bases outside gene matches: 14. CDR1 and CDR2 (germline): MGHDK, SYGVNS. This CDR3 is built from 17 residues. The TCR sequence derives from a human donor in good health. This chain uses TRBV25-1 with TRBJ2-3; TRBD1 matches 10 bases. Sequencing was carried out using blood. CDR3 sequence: CASSIKPGQGPRDTQYF. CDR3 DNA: TGTGCCAGCAGTATTAAACCGGGACAGGGGCCTCGGGATACGCAGTATTTT. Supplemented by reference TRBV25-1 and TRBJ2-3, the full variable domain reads EADIYQTPRYLVIGTGKKITLECSQTMGHDKMYWYQQDPGMELHLIHYSYGVNSTEKGDLSSESTVSRIRTEHFPLTLESARPSHTSQYLCASSIKPGQGPRDTQYFGPGTRLTVL.